This T cell receptor (beta chain) was obtained from a study of shared clonotypes between healthy human individuals. Study overall: Three plates each covered CD4 naive and memory; CD8 naive two, CD8 memory one. Findings and caveats of the study: Naive subsets usually exceeded memory subsets in estimated richness. Sampling was confined to blood; repertoires within tissues likely differ.

Cells designated naive CD8 were CD45RO-negative and were positively selected for CCR7, with terminally differentiated effector memory CD45RA+ cells excluded. Within Nashville, Tennessee resided all donors, each a Caucasian adult. Only in-frame clones appear in the TCRdb table, and some are missing; sequencing was by immunoSEQ multiplex PCR. This sample carries over 750,000 clones, 96% of them seen once, and the ten largest clones take about 0.21%. As for this clone: Its antigen remains unknown. Compared with germline, one end of the junction differs, possibly owing to a read error.

The sequenced sample was naive CD8+ T cells sorted from blood. This TCR was recovered from a young man in good health.

The CDR3 reads CARSSRARFEQYF. The CDR3 DNA follows: TGTGCCAGGAGTTCGAGGGCGCGTTTCGAGCAGTACTTC. The rearrangement uses TRBV6-5 and TRBJ2-7; TRBD2 is a possible D gene (5 bases). The CDR3 contains 13 residues. CDR1 is MNHEY, CDR2 SVGAGI, per germline.